This is a list of T cell receptor beta chains from one sample in a study of blood T cell repertoires in COVID-19. The table came from immunoSEQ multiplex PCR; TCRdb's copy has only in-frame clones and leaves some out. The table has roughly 98,000 clones, 82% seen once; the top ten hold about a tenth. The sample comprised peripheral blood. The receptor source for this set is a man in his sixties or seventies with active or convalescent COVID-19. The CDR3 runs from the conserved cysteine through the conserved F or W. The order of the fields is V gene, J gene, D gene, CDR3 length, clone size, CDR3 protein, CDR3 DNA. D genes are given only for firm matches. Some rows have no size entry. The others give once, few or many, or a class for an expanded clone.

V: TRBV11-3; J: TRBJ1-2; D: .; length: 18; size: .; CDR3: CASSLGQYGTPSNYGYTF; DNA: TGTGCCAGCAGCTTGGGACAATACGGGACACCGTCTAACTATGGCTACACCTTC
V: TRBV11-2; J: TRBJ2-7; D: TRBD1; length: 18; size: many; CDR3: CASSLSQQRGQGLGEQYF; DNA: TGTGCCAGCAGCTTATCACAGCAAAGGGGACAGGGACTCGGTGAGCAGTACTTC
V: TRBV5-8; J: TRBJ1-2; D: .; length: 13; size: once; CDR3: CASSSGQNYGYTF; DNA: TGTGCCAGCAGCTCCGGACAGAACTATGGCTACACCTTC
V: TRBV5-4; J: TRBJ2-7; D: TRBD2; length: 12; size: once; CDR3: CASSPSGGEQYF; DNA: TGTGCCAGCAGCCCCTCGGGGGGTGAGCAGTACTTC
V: TRBV19; J: TRBJ1-4; D: .; length: 14; size: .; CDR3: CASSGNTGFGKLFF; DNA: TGTGCCAGTAGTGGAAACACAGGGTTCGGAAAACTGTTTTTT
V: TRBV11-3; J: TRBJ2-2; D: TRBD1; length: 16; size: .; CDR3: CASSPGQGANTGELFF; DNA: TGTGCCAGCAGCCCGGGACAGGGGGCGAACACCGGGGAGCTGTTTTTT
V: TRBV11-2; J: TRBJ1-2; D: .; length: 13; size: .; CDR3: CASSLAGAYGYTF; DNA: TGTGCCAGCAGCTTAGCAGGGGCTTATGGCTACACCTTC
V: TRBV6-2/TRBV6-3; J: TRBJ2-3; D: TRBD2; length: 16; size: .; CDR3: CASSYSTSVHTDTQYF; DNA: TGTGCCAGCAGTTACTCGACTAGCGTACACACAGATACGCAGTATTTT
V: TRBV5-8; J: TRBJ2-5; D: .; length: 13; size: .; CDR3: CASSSGTGETQYF; DNA: TGTGCCAGCAGCTCTGGGACTGGAGAGACCCAGTACTTC
V: TRBV19; J: TRBJ2-2; D: TRBD1; length: 15; size: .; CDR3: CASRPGTGYTGELFF; DNA: TGTGCCAGTAGGCCCGGGACAGGGTACACCGGGGAGCTGTTTTTT
V: TRBV30; J: TRBJ1-5; D: TRBD1; length: 14; size: few; CDR3: CAWSATGGDQPQHF; DNA: TGTGCCTGGAGCGCCACAGGGGGCGATCAGCCCCAGCATTTT
V: TRBV2; J: TRBJ1-4; D: .; length: 15; size: once; CDR3: CASSVQDRNNEKLFF; DNA: TGTGCCAGCTCAGTACAGGACAGAAATAATGAAAAACTGTTTTTT
V: TRBV7-2; J: TRBJ2-5; D: TRBD2; length: 15; size: once; CDR3: CASSPSGPSRETQYF; DNA: TGTGCCAGCAGCCCTAGCGGGCCCTCGCGGGAGACCCAGTACTTC
V: TRBV6-1; J: TRBJ1-2; D: TRBD1; length: 16; size: .; CDR3: CASSDGGTGAYYGYTF; DNA: TGTGCCAGCAGTGATGGGGGGACAGGGGCCTACTATGGCTACACCTTC